The source of this T cell receptor (beta chain) is a study of Tregs in tolerant kidney transplant recipients. Study in general: A 3-day belatacept mixed lymphocyte reaction, sometimes plus 5-day graft donor restimulation, preceded CD4+CD25+CD127- sorting. Study-wide results and limits: Biological reproducibility was not directly addressed in this study. Activated donor B cell expansion appeared to reveal the most relevant donor-specific TCRbeta repertoire.

Points on this clone: The antigen is unknown.

Profiled with immunoSEQ multiplex PCR; TCRdb holds only in-frame clones, not every one. The table has about 44,000 clones, over 95% seen once. From germline, CDR1 is LNHDA and CDR2 SQIVND (reference sequence). The CDR3 is 12 amino acids. The V end was cut by 5 bases, the J end by 4 bases, with 8 bases between. The sequence derives from a human donor in good health. The sequenced sample was Tregs from blood cultured with allogeneic cells. The V and J genes are TRBV19 and TRBJ1-2; the D gene is possibly TRBD1 (6 bases). The DNA of the CDR3 is TGTGCCAGTAGTGGACAGCGCTATGGCTACACCTTC. Translated: CASSGQRYGYTF.